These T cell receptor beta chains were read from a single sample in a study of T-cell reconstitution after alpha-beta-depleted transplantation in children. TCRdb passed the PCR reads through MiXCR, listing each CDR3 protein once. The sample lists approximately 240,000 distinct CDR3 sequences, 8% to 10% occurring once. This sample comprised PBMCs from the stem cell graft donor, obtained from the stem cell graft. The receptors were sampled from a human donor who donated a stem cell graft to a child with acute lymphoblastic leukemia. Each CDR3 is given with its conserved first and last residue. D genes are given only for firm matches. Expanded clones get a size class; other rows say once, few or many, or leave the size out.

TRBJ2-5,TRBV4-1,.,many,CASSQGVQGGETQYF,TGCGCCAGCAGCCAGGGGGTTCAGGGGGGGGAGACCCAGTACTTC
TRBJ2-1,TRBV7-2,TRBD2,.,CASSLAGTSGANNEQFF,TGTGCCAGCAGCTTAGCAGGGACTAGCGGGGCAAACAATGAGCAGTTCTTC
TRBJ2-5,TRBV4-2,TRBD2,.,CASSQEPGLAGGYQETQYF,TGTGCCAGCAGCCAAGAACCGGGACTAGCGGGGGGATACCAAGAGACCCAGTACTTC
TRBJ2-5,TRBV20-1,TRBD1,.,CSASYGTDAGEETQYF,TGCAGTGCTAGTTATGGGACAGATGCCGGGGAAGAGACCCAGTACTTC
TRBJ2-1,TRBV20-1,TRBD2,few,CSARTSGGAGEQFF,TGCAGTGCCCGGACTAGCGGGGGGGCCGGTGAGCAGTTCTTC
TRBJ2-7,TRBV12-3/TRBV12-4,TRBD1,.,CASSLEGQGPYEQYF,TGTGCCAGCAGTTTAGAAGGACAGGGGCCCTACGAGCAGTACTTC
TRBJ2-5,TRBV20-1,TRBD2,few,CSSTSGGPGETQYF,TGCAGTTCAACTAGCGGGGGGCCCGGGGAGACCCAGTACTTC
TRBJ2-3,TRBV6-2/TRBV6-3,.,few,CATQKPGGTDTQYF,TGTGCCACCCAAAAACCGGGGGGCACAGATACGCAGTATTTT
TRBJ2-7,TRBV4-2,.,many,CASSQDLSGATSYEQYF,TGTGCCAGCAGCCAAGATTTGTCGGGGGCCACCTCCTACGAGCAGTACTTC
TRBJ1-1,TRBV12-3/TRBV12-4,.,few,CASSFVVGNTEAFF,TGTGCCAGCAGTTTTGTGGTGGGGAACACTGAAGCTTTCTTT
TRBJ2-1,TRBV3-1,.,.,CASSQDLGEPSYNEQFF,TGTGCCAGCAGCCAAGATCTTGGAGAACCGAGCTACAATGAGCAGTTCTTC
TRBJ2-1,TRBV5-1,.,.,CASSLYPRKWGRLSSYNEQFF,TGCGCCAGCAGCTTGTATCCTCGTAAGTGGGGTAGACTGAGCTCCTACAATGAGCAGTTCTTC
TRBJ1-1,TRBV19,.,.,CASSIVGRAATEAFF,TGTGCCAGTAGTATAGTGGGGCGGGCGGCCACTGAAGCTTTCTTT
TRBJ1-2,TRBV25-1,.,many,CASSESGKHYGYTF,TGTGCCAGCAGTGAATCAGGGAAGCACTATGGCTACACCTTC
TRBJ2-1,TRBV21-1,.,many,CASSKDAGADEQFF,TGTGCCAGCAGCAAAGACGCAGGGGCTGATGAGCAGTTCTTC
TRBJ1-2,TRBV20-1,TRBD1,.,CSAIRTGGNGYTF,TGCAGTGCTATCCGGACAGGGGGCAATGGCTACACCTTC
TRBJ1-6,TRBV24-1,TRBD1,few,CATIFLTGGNSPLHF,TGTGCCACCATCTTTTTGACAGGGGGCAATTCACCCCTCCACTTT
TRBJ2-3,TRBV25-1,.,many,CASSESLDGGSTDTQYF,TGTGCCAGCAGTGAATCCCTTGACGGGGGCTCCACAGATACGCAGTATTTT
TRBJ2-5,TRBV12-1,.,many,CASSFVEGGPEETQYF,TGTGCCAGCAGCTTTGTAGAGGGAGGCCCCGAAGAGACCCAGTACTTC
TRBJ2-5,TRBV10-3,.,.,CAISESTGRETQYF,TGTGCCATCAGTGAGTCCACAGGACGAGAGACCCAGTACTTC
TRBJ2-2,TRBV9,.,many,CASTVEGELTGELFF,TGTGCCAGCACCGTAGAGGGGGAGCTCACCGGGGAGCTGTTTTTT
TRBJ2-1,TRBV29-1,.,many,CSVDGGSYNEQFF,TGCAGCGTTGATGGGGGCTCCTACAATGAGCAGTTCTTC
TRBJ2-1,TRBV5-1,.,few,CASSRGSEGPNEQFF,TGCGCCAGCAGCAGGGGAAGTGAGGGGCCTAATGAGCAGTTCTTC
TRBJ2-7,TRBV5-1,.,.,CASSQHGDKAGYEQYF,TGCGCCAGCAGCCAACATGGGGACAAAGCGGGCTACGAGCAGTACTTC
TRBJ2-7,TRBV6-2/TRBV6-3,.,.,CASSDLVGLNEQYF,TGTGCCAGCAGTGACTTGGTGGGATTGAACGAGCAGTACTTC
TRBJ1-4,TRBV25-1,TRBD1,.,CASSEFDRDLGKLFF,TGTGCCAGCAGTGAATTCGACAGGGATCTCGGAAAACTGTTTTTT
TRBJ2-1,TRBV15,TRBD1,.,CATSRDRDRGYNEQFF,TGTGCCACCAGCAGAGATCGGGACAGGGGGTACAATGAGCAGTTCTTC
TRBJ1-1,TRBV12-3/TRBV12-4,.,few,CASRRFPGAVVAFF,TGTGCCAGCAGGCGTTTCCCGGGGGCGGTGGTAGCTTTCTTT
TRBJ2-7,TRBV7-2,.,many,CASSLTRTSYEQYF,TGTGCCAGCAGCTTAACCCGAACCTCCTACGAGCAGTACTTC
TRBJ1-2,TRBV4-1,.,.,CASSQGTANYGYTF,TGCGCCAGCAGCCAAGGAACAGCTAACTATGGCTACACCTTC
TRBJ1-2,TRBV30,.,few,CAWGVYGYGYTF,TGTGCCTGGGGGGTGTATGGATATGGCTACACCTTC
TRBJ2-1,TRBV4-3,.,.,CASSQILVRTKHNEQFF,TGCGCCAGCAGCCAAATTTTGGTGAGGACAAAGCACAATGAGCAGTTCTTC
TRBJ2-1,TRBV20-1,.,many,CSATPDLVNEQFF,TGCAGTGCTACCCCCGACTTGGTCAATGAGCAGTTCTTC
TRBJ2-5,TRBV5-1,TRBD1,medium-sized,CASSLASDRPQETQYF,TGCGCCAGCAGCTTGGCCTCGGACAGGCCACAAGAGACCCAGTACTTC
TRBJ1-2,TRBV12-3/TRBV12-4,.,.,CASRRTGFYGYTF,TGTGCCAGCAGACGAACAGGGTTCTATGGCTACACCTTC
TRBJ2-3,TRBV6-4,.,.,CASTVQQGMTDTQYF,TGTGCCAGCACGGTGCAGCAGGGGATGACAGATACGCAGTATTTT
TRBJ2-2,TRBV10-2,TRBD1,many,CASSESGQANTGELFF,TGCGCCAGCAGTGAGTCCGGACAGGCGAACACCGGGGAGCTGTTTTTT
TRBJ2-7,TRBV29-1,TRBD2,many,CSTLSGGFEQYF,TGCAGCACCCTAAGCGGGGGCTTCGAGCAGTACTTC
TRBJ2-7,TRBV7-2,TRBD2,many,CASSLGGGYEQYF,TGCGCCAGCAGCTTGGGCGGGGGCTACGAGCAGTACTTC
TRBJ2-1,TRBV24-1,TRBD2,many,CATRGAGGNINEQFF,TGTGCCACCAGGGGGGCGGGGGGGAATATCAATGAGCAGTTCTTC
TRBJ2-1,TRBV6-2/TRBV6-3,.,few,CASSLGVGDEQFF,TGTGCCAGCAGCCTCGGAGTAGGGGATGAGCAGTTCTTC
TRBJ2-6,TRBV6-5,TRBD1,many,CASSRTGTGANVLTF,TGTGCCAGCAGTCGGACAGGGACTGGGGCCAACGTCCTGACTTTC
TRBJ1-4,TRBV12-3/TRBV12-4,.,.,CASTQPDHRGRLFF,TGTGCCAGCACCCAACCCGACCATCGCGGGAGGCTGTTTTTT
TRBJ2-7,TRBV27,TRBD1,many,CASSLPGTGGITYEQYF,TGTGCCAGCAGTTTACCCGGGACAGGGGGCATTACCTACGAGCAGTACTTC
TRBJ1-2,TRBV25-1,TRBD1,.,CASSDQKGQGDGYTF,TGTGCCAGCAGTGATCAAAAGGGACAGGGGGATGGCTACACCTTC
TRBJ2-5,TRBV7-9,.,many,CASSLMGQETQYF,TGTGCCAGCAGCTTAATGGGGCAAGAGACCCAGTACTTC
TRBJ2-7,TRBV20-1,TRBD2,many,CSARYPSGADYEQYF,TGCAGTGCTAGATACCCTAGCGGGGCAGACTACGAGCAGTACTTC
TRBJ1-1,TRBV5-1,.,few,CASSLEGDPSEAFF,TGCGCCAGCAGCTTGGAGGGGGATCCGAGTGAAGCTTTCTTT
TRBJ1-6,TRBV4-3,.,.,CASSQDRQSSYNSPLHF,TGCGCCAGCAGCCAAGATCGGCAAAGCTCCTATAATTCACCCCTCCACTTT
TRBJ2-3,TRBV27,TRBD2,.,CASTPGAGGLTDTQYF,TGTGCCAGCACCCCAGGGGCGGGGGGGCTCACAGATACGCAGTATTTT
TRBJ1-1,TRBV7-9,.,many,CASSLALFPEAFF,TGTGCCAGCAGCTTAGCTCTTTTCCCCGAAGCTTTCTTT
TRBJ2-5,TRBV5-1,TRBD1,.,CASSVTGTGGEETQYF,TGCGCCAGCAGCGTCACCGGGACAGGGGGCGAAGAGACCCAGTACTTC
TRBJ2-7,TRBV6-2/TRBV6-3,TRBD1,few,CASSYFPGGSEQYF,TGTGCCAGCAGTTACTTTCCAGGGGGTTCCGAGCAGTACTTC
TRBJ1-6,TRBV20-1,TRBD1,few,CSAINGQGNSPLHF,TGCAGTGCTATCAACGGACAGGGTAATTCACCCCTCCACTTT
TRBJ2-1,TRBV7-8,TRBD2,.,CASSPTSGGASYYNEQFF,TGTGCCAGCAGCCCTACTAGCGGGGGGGCGAGCTACTACAATGAGCAGTTCTTC